The clone carrying this T cell receptor beta chain was found a few times. Assay: immunoSEQ multiplex PCR; the TCRdb copy retains only in-frame clones and omits some. The table shows about 240,000 clones, with about 84% occurring only once. The sample belongs to a study of blood T cell repertoires in COVID-19. Study summary: PBMCs, B-cell-depleted T cells, or T cells were the source of the cDNA or gDNA that made up the material.

V gave up 2 bases and J gave up 9 bases; unmatched junction bases: 10. CDR3 length: 14 residues. Germline V gives CDR1 SGHNT, CDR2 YYREEE (reference sequence). This sequence originates from a man at least 80 years old with acute or convalescent COVID-19. The chain couples TRBV5-4 to TRBJ1-2, with 7 nucleotides matching TRBD1. The sample was peripheral blood. CDR3 bases: TGTGCCAGCAGCTTCGTCAGGGGGTTGTCGAGCTACACCTTC. Amino acids: CASSFVRGLSSYTF. The entire variable domain, with the rest obtained from reference TRBV5-4 and TRBJ1-2, is as follows: ETGVTQSPTHLIKTRGQQVTLRCSSQSGHNTVSWYQQALGQGPQFIFQYYREEENGRGNFPPRFSGLQFPNYSSELNVNALELDDSALYLCASSFVRGLSSYTFGSGTRLTVV.